The clone carrying this T cell receptor beta chain was seen a handful of times. Method: immunoSEQ multiplex PCR; TCRdb's copy keeps in-frame clones and lacks some. Of about 140,000 clones listed, around 81% are singletons. Per germline, CDR1 MNHNY and CDR2 SVGAGI (reference sequence). The CDR3 runs 13 residues. V was cut by 6 bases and J by 8 bases, with 16 bases left in between. The data originate from a study of blood T cell repertoires in COVID-19. Study-wide context: There were acute and convalescent COVID-19 samples, and they came from the United States, Italy and Spain. Sources were T cells, B-cell-depleted T cells, or PBMCs; the material itself was cDNA or gDNA.

The sequence was collected from a human donor in a cohort sampled during active COVID-19. The specimen sequenced was peripheral blood. This rearrangement joins TRBV6-6 to TRBJ1-2, with D possibly TRBD1 on 6 matching bases. The CDR3: CASRQYPGAGYTF. The CDR3 bases are TGTGCCAGCAGACAATACCCAGGGGCGGGCTACACCTTC.